The 8 T cell receptor beta chains below come from one sample, sequenced in a study of blood T cell repertoires in COVID-19. Method: immunoSEQ multiplex PCR; TCRdb's copy keeps in-frame clones and lacks some. The sample records about 380,000 clones, about 89% being singletons. Sequenced sample: peripheral blood. The receptors come from a middle-aged man with acute or convalescent COVID-19.

This clone appeared many times. The rearrangement joins TRBV4-2 to TRBJ2-1, with 10 bases fitting TRBD2. V gave up 0 bases and J gave up 7 bases; unmatched junction bases: 9. Germline CDR1 and CDR2: LGHNA and YNFKEQ. CDR3 length equals 17 residues. This CDR3 is CASSQDMIQRGGNEQFF. The CDR3 nucleotides are TGTGCCAGCAGCCAAGATATGATCCAGCGGGGGGGAAATGAGCAGTTCTTC.

CDR3 sequence reads: CSVVAGGNSYEQYF. CDR3 DNA: TGCAGCGTTGTGGCAGGGGGGAACTCCTACGAGCAGTACTTC. The chain links TRBV29-1 to TRBJ2-7; a weak D match, TRBD1 (7 bases). This CDR3 comprises 14 residues. V lost 4 bases, J lost 0 bases, and 13 bases lay in between. The germline CDR1 and CDR2 sequences are SQVTM and ANQGSEA.

The chain carries TRBV30 and TRBJ1-5; D is perhaps TRBD1 (5 bases). The CDR3 has 13 amino acids. The V end was cut by 6 bases, the J end by 5 bases, with 14 bases between. CDR1 is GTSNPN and CDR2 is SVGIG in the germline V gene (reference sequence). CDR3 amino acids: CACGGGTHQPQHF. The CDR3 region has the DNA TGTGCCTGTGGGGGGGGTACCCATCAGCCCCAGCATTTT.

In its sample, this clone was seen a few times. The chain is built from TRBV28 and TRBJ1-3, with D tentatively TRBD1 (5 bases). The germline V and J ends were trimmed by 3 bases and 2 bases, with 11 bases remaining between them. Germline V gene data show CDR1 as MDHEN and CDR2 as SYDVKM. This CDR3 region has 15 residues. The CDR3 region is CASSLGLWPGNTIYF. CDR3 nucleotide sequence: TGTGCCAGCAGTTTGGGACTTTGGCCTGGAAACACCATATATTTT.

CDR3 in amino acids: CASSESRGLSGANVLTF. The CDR3 DNA sequence: TGCGCCAGCAGTGAGTCTCGAGGACTTTCTGGGGCCAACGTCCTGACTTTC. The chain links TRBV10-2 to TRBJ2-6, with a weak D call TRBD2 (5 bases). The length of the CDR3 is 17 residues. The V end was cut by 0 bases, the J end by 1 base, with 10 bases between. Germline CDR1 is WSHSY and CDR2 is SAAADI.

V is TRBV19 and J is TRBJ2-7; tentative D call: TRBD2 (6 bases). This CDR3 has 16 residues. In germline, CDR1 is LNHDA, CDR2 SQIVND (reference sequence). Trimming stripped 6 bases from V and 5 bases from J, with 23 bases between. The CDR3 is CASSTPGDRPTNEQYF. The DNA for the CDR3 is TGTGCCAGTAGCACTCCGGGAGACCGGCCCACCAACGAGCAGTACTTC.

This chain links TRBV11-2 with TRBJ1-1; no definite D call. This CDR3 is 14 amino acids long. The germline V and J ends were trimmed by 5 bases and 3 bases, with 13 bases remaining between them. Germline CDR1 is SGHAT and CDR2 is FQNNGV. CDR3 protein: CASSLGRWDTEAFF. CDR3 coding DNA: TGTGCCAGCAGCCTGGGCCGCTGGGACACTGAAGCTTTCTTT. The complete variable domain, with remaining parts taken from reference TRBV11-2 and TRBJ1-1, reads EAGVAQSPRYKIIEKRQSVAFWCNPISGHATLYWYQQILGQGPKLLIQFQNNGVVDDSQLPKDRFSAERLKGVDSTLKIQPAKLEDSAVYLCASSLGRWDTEAFFGQGTRLTVV.

The chain recombines TRBV14 with TRBJ1-1; D unclear. The CDR3 is made up of 14 amino acids. V lost 1 base, J lost 1 base, and 7 bases lay in between. Germline V gene lookup returns CDR1 SGHDN and CDR2 FVKESK. CDR3 DNA: TGTGCCAGCAGCCAAGTTACGGGGAACACTGAAGCTTTCTTT. It translates to CASSQVTGNTEAFF.